This TCR beta chain was identified in a study of spatial heterogeneity in lung cancer. Study overall: A unique TCR and UMI combination showed up more than ten times in raw reads, on average. General study results and limits: At tumor resection, ubiquitous expanded TCRs were detected in blood more often than later.

Time point denoted: blood at routine non-recurrence follow-up after resection. This clonotype was seen a handful of times. Antigen specificity is unknown. The CDR3 sequence is 14 residues long. Trimming took off 1 base at V and 5 bases at J, with 9 bases between the two ends. Germline CDR1 reads SGHTA; CDR2 reads FQGNSA. TCRdb used MiXCR to reprocess the 5' RACE reads, holding one entry per CDR3 protein. The data hold some 30,000 distinct CDR3 sequences, with 8.5% to 12% observed a single time. The chain joins TRBV7-2 to TRBJ2-1, with D possibly matching TRBD1 (6 bases). Sequencing was performed on PBMCs, taken at follow-up. The receptor was isolated from a female donor with early-stage non-small cell lung cancer. The CDR3 sequence: CASSLGDTHNEQFF. CDR3 nucleotides: TGTGCCAGCAGCTTAGGGGACACCCACAATGAGCAGTTCTTC.